This entry features one TCR beta chain sequence. This entry is derived from a study of blood T cells in healthy people across ages. Each sample yielded at least 7 million isolated PBMCs. A second about 6 to 11 cycle PCR used barcoded and J-beta primers. Every molecule of cDNA carried a tag from a template-switch adaptor with 12 random nucleotides. From each sample, at least 2.5 million paired-end reads containing CDR3 were obtained. TCRdb ran MiXCR on the 5' RACE reads and lists one entry per CDR3 protein. Here the sample spans around 1,000,000 distinct CDR3 sequences, about two fifths being singletons. This clonotype originated in a man aged 18 to 30 in good health. The sample taken for sequencing was blood.

DNA for the CDR3: TGCAGCTCCGGGTGGGGACAGGGGATAACTGAAGCTTTCTTT. This codes for CSSGWGQGITEAFF. The V call is TRBV29-1, the J call TRBJ1-1; 10 bases are a match to TRBD1. V gave up 8 bases and J gave up 5 bases; unmatched junction bases: 11. There are 14 residues in the CDR3. Germline V lookup: CDR1 SQVTM, CDR2 ANQGSEA. Drawing the rest from reference TRBV29-1 and TRBJ1-1, the complete variable domain is SAVISQKPSRDICQRGTSLTIQCQVDSQVTMMFWYRQQPGQSLTLIATANQGSEATYESGFVIDKFPISRPNLTFSTLTVSNMSPEDSSIYLCSSGWGQGITEAFFGQGTRLTVV.